Below, 22 T cell receptor beta chains from the same sample are listed, as sequenced in a study of cytomegalovirus exposure and HLA in healthy donors. Primers for the PCR totalled 60 Vbeta and 13 Jbeta. Only in-frame clones appear in the TCRdb table, and some are missing; sequencing was by immunoSEQ multiplex PCR. Here the sample table reports roughly 110,000 clones. The specimen sequenced was PBMCs. The source of these receptors is a man between 25 and 39 years old in good health and CMV-seronegative.

V and J are TRBV18 and TRBJ1-1, with D possibly being TRBD1 (6 bases). The CDR3 has 15 amino acids. Germline V lookup: CDR1 KGHSH, CDR2 LQKENI. The V gene lost 6 bases and the J gene lost 1 base, with 15 bases spanning the gap. DNA for the CDR3: TGTGCCAGCTCGCAGCAGGGACACCAGAACACTGAAGCTTTCTTT. Translated, it gives CASSQQGHQNTEAFF.

The chain has TRBV7-7 and TRBJ1-1; no definite D call. CDR1 and CDR2 from the germline V gene are SSHAT and FNYEAQ (reference sequence). The CDR3 spans 13 residues. V lost 2 bases and J lost 1, with 5 bases in between. The DNA of the CDR3 is TGTGCCAGCAGCTTACAGGAGAACACTGAAGCTTTCTTT. It is translated as CASSLQENTEAFF.

The chain carries TRBV2 and TRBJ2-3; D gene uncertain. Trimming took off 10 bases at V and 4 bases at J, with 9 bases between the two ends. The CDR3 has 11 residues. Germline-derived CDR1 and CDR2 are SNHLY and FYNNEI. The CDR3 DNA reads TGTGCCATATCTCAGGCAGATACGCAGTATTTT. Amino acid sequence: CAISQADTQYF.

The chain carries TRBV28 and TRBJ1-5; D is perhaps TRBD1 (6 bases). The germline V and J ends were trimmed by 2 bases and 7 bases, with 12 bases remaining between them. CDR1 and CDR2 from the germline V gene are MDHEN and SYDVKM. The CDR3 length is 14 residues. The CDR3 sequence: CASSLSQGNQPQHF. The DNA of the CDR3 is TGTGCCAGCAGTTTAAGTCAGGGGAACCAGCCCCAGCATTTT.

The V call is TRBV15, the J call TRBJ2-5, with TRBD2 identical over 8 bases. V dropped 1 base and J dropped 5; count of bases not matched to a gene: 3. This CDR3 is 14 amino acids long. CDR1 and CDR2 from the germline V gene are LNHNV and YYDKDF (reference sequence). CDR3 sequence (DNA): TGTGCCACCAGCAGAGGGACTAGCTTGGAGACCCAGTACTTC. This translates into CATSRGTSLETQYF.

The chain has TRBV2 and TRBJ2-1, with 8 bases identical to TRBD1. CDR3 length: 13 amino acids. Trimming at V came to 7 bases and at J to 7 bases, leaving 6 bases not matched to a gene. The V gene's germline CDR1 is SNHLY and CDR2 FYNNEI. In DNA, the CDR3 is TGTGCCAGCACGCGGACAGGGAGTAATGAGCAGTTCTTC. Translating it yields CASTRTGSNEQFF.

The rearrangement links TRBV11-1 to TRBJ1-3; D is ambiguous. Trimming took 5 bases from V and 2 from J, leaving 10 bases between them. There are 14 residues in the CDR3. Germline V gene lookup returns CDR1 SGHAT and CDR2 FQDESV (reference sequence). The CDR3 DNA reads TGTGCCAGCAGCCATGGGGAGGCTGGAAACACCATATATTTT. It specifies CASSHGEAGNTIYF.

The V call is TRBV15, the J call TRBJ1-1; D perhaps matches TRBD1 (5 bases). Per the germline V gene, CDR1 is LNHNV and CDR2 is YYDKDF (reference sequence). Trimming took 1 base from V and 6 from J, leaving 12 bases between them. The CDR3 is 14 amino acids. CDR3 protein: CATSRVEQDAEAFF. DNA of the CDR3: TGTGCCACCAGCAGAGTAGAACAGGACGCTGAAGCTTTCTTT.

The CDR3: CASSQTGEGSPLHF. The CDR3 coding sequence is TGTGCCAGCTCGCAGACAGGGGAAGGCTCACCCCTCCACTTT. The rearrangement uses TRBV18 and TRBJ1-6; 8 nucleotides align to TRBD1. After removal of 6 bases from V and 10 bases from J, the junction contained 8 bases not matched to a gene. There are 14 residues in the CDR3. CDR1 and CDR2 from the germline V gene are KGHSH and LQKENI.

This sequence joins TRBV6-5 and TRBJ1-2, with 8 bases that match TRBD1. After removal of 9 bases from V and 0 bases from J, the junction contained 6 bases not matched to a gene. Germline CDR1 and CDR2: MNHEY and SVGAGI. The CDR3 totals 14 residues. This CDR3 is CASYRTGSNYGYTF. DNA for the CDR3: TGTGCCAGTTACCGGACAGGGTCTAACTATGGCTACACCTTC.

This chain joins TRBV5-6 and TRBJ1-2, with 9 bases aligning to TRBD1. Germline V gives CDR1 SGHDT, CDR2 YYEEEE. V shed 0 bases, J shed 6 bases, and the junction held 3 bases outside the gene matches. CDR3 size: 14 residues. CDR3 DNA: TGTGCCAGCAGCTTGGCTTGGACAGGGGATGGCTACACCTTC. Translation: CASSLAWTGDGYTF.

The chain recombines TRBV7-9 with TRBJ2-7, with 8 nucleotides matching TRBD2. The germline V gene has CDR1 SEHNR and CDR2 FQNEAQ (reference sequence). The CDR3 is 13 residues long. The ends lost 7 bases at V and 3 bases at J; junction bases unmatched: 5. CDR3 sequence (DNA): TGTGCCAGCACCCCGGCGGGGGGCTACGAGCAGTACTTC. This encodes CASTPAGGYEQYF. Based on the CDR3 plus reference TRBV7-9 and TRBJ2-7, the full variable domain is DTGVSQNPRHKITKRGQNVTFRCDPISEHNRLYWYRQTLGQGPEFLTYFQNEAQLEKSRLLSDRFSAERPKGSFSTLEIQRTEQGDSAMYLCASTPAGGYEQYFGPGTRLTVT.

The rearrangement joins TRBV5-6 to TRBJ1-2; D is possibly TRBD1 (5 bases). The length of the CDR3 is 13 residues. Germline-derived CDR1 and CDR2 are SGHDT and YYEEEE. V dropped 5 bases and J dropped 3 bases, with 11 bases sitting between them. CDR3 protein: CASRRTGYYGYTF. The CDR3 DNA sequence: TGTGCCAGCAGGCGCACAGGATACTATGGCTACACCTTC.

V is TRBV6-5 and J is TRBJ2-7; no clear D. This CDR3 contains 15 residues. Germline values: CDR1 MNHEY, CDR2 SVGAGI. The V gene lost 0 bases and the J gene lost 2 bases, with 11 bases spanning the gap. CDR3 bases: TGTGCCAGCAGTTACTCGTTTACAGCCCCCTACGAGCAGTACTTC. Its translation is CASSYSFTAPYEQYF.

The chain recombines TRBV5-6 with TRBJ1-1; no definite D call. CDR1 is SGHDT and CDR2 is YYEEEE in the germline V gene. CDR3 size: 16 residues. V lost 1 base, J lost 5 bases, and 18 bases lay in between. For the CDR3, the DNA is TGTGCCAGCAGCTTGAATGGCGGAAGCCGTAGGACTGAAGCTTTCTTT. It specifies CASSLNGGSRRTEAFF.

This chain joins TRBV5-6 and TRBJ2-7, with D possibly being TRBD2 (5 bases). V lost 4 bases and J 5 bases, leaving 22 bases between the germline ends. The CDR3 runs 16 residues. In germline, CDR1 is SGHDT, CDR2 YYEEEE. This CDR3 is CASSLSRRIDRNEQYF. The CDR3, as DNA: TGTGCCAGCAGCCTCTCAAGGAGGATCGATCGAAACGAGCAGTACTTC.

The V gene is TRBV5-4, the J gene TRBJ2-1, with D possibly TRBD1 on 6 matching bases. The germline CDR1 and CDR2 sequences are SGHNT and YYREEE (reference sequence). V shed 3 bases and J shed 9 bases, with 16 bases lying between them. CDR3 length: 14 amino acids. The CDR3 region is CASSSTNRDTEQFF. CDR3 bases: TGTGCCAGCAGCTCAACAAACAGGGATACTGAGCAGTTCTTC.

The CDR3 bases are TGTGCCAGCAGACAAAACAGCCGGACTGAAGCTTTCTTT. Translation gives CASRQNSRTEAFF. The chain carries TRBV7-9 and TRBJ1-1, with D hard to call. Germline-derived CDR1 and CDR2 are SEHNR and FQNEAQ (reference sequence). This CDR3 has 13 residues. Between the trimmed V and J ends, which lost 6 bases and 5 bases, there was a span of 13 bases.

The chain couples TRBV6-1 to TRBJ2-5; 10 bases map to TRBD2. The germline V gene encodes CDR1 MNHNS and CDR2 SASEGT. Germline trimming cut 11 bases from V and 2 bases from J; bases unmatched to any gene: 8. The CDR3 has 14 amino acids. The CDR3 nucleotides read TGTGCCTGCCGGCTAGCGGGGGTACAAGAGACCCAGTACTTC. Protein product: CACRLAGVQETQYF.

The V and J genes are TRBV11-2 and TRBJ2-1; 9 bases line up with TRBD1. CDR3 length: 15 amino acids. V was clipped by 1 base and J by 8 bases; unmatched bases: 6. The germline V gene has CDR1 SGHAT and CDR2 FQNNGV. CDR3 amino acids: CASSLAGTGLDEQFF. Written as DNA, the CDR3 is TGTGCCAGCAGCTTAGCCGGGACAGGGTTGGATGAGCAGTTCTTC. Full variable domain (remainder filled in from reference TRBV11-2 and TRBJ2-1): EAGVAQSPRYKIIEKRQSVAFWCNPISGHATLYWYQQILGQGPKLLIQFQNNGVVDDSQLPKDRFSAERLKGVDSTLKIQPAKLEDSAVYLCASSLAGTGLDEQFFGPGTRLTVL.

V is TRBV9 and J is TRBJ1-1; D not resolved. Germline loops: CDR1 SGDLS, CDR2 YYNGEE. V was pared by 4 bases and J by 0 bases, with 10 bases between. This CDR3 has 14 amino acids. The CDR3 DNA sequence: TGTGCCAGCAGCAACCAGGTCCTGAACACTGAAGCTTTCTTT. Protein product: CASSNQVLNTEAFF.

The chain links TRBV5-5 to TRBJ2-7; TRBD1 agrees at 7 bases. The trim removed 2 bases at V and 0 bases at J, leaving 5 bases unmatched. CDR3 length equals 15 residues. Germline V gives CDR1 SGHKS, CDR2 YYEKEE (reference sequence). The chain's CDR3 is CASSFRGQSSYEQYF. The CDR3 DNA follows: TGTGCCAGCAGCTTCCGGGGACAGAGCTCCTACGAGCAGTACTTC.